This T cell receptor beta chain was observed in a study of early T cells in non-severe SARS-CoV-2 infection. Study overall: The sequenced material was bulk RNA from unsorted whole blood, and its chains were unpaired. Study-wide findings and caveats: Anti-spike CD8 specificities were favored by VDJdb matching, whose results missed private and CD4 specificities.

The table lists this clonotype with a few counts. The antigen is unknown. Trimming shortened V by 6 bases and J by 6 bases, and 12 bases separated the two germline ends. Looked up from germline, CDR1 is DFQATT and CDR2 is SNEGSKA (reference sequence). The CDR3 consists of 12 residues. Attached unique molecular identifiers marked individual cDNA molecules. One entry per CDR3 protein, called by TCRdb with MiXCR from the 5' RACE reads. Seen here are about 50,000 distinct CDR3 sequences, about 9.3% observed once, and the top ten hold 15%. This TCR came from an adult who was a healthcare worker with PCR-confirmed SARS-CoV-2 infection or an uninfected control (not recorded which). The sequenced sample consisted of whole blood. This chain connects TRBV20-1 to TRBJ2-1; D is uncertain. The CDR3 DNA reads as TGCAGTGCAGCTCACAATGGCAATGAGCAGTTCTTC. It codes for CSAAHNGNEQFF.